Shown below are 22 T cell receptor beta chains from a single sample sequenced in a study of regulatory T cells in long-lasting Graves disease. Building the TCR beta libraries relied on iRepertoire HTBI primers, and CDR3 regions underwent Arm-PCR. TCRdb independently ran MiXCR on the multiplex PCR reads; one entry per CDR3 protein. The data show 350,000 to 500,000 distinct CDR3 sequences, roughly a fifth seen once. The time point was: persistent/refractory GD, antithyroid drugs over 5 years with positive TRAb. Extracted PBMC RNA gave rise to the TCR library. This specimen was peripheral blood mononuclear cells (PBMCs), taken when the disease was refractory, from a patient treated with antithyroid drugs. The receptors stem from a female donor with Graves disease.

This chain links TRBV6-4 with TRBJ2-2; 8 bases are a match to TRBD2. V shed 5 bases and J 5 bases; nucleotides not matched to a gene: 7. CDR3 length equals 15 residues. In germline, CDR1 is MRHNA, CDR2 SNTAGT. The CDR3 DNA sequence: TGTGCCAGCAGTACATCTAGCGGGTCGACCGGGGAGCTGTTTTTT. This encodes CASSTSSGSTGELFF.

This clonotype was seen at least ten times. The genes are TRBV15 and TRBJ2-5; TRBD2 matches 11 bases. Germline CDR1 is LNHNV and CDR2 is YYDKDF (reference sequence). Trimming removed 4 bases from V and 4 bases from J; junction bases left unmatched: 5. This CDR3 has 15 residues. This chain's CDR3 is CATSTPSGRRETQYF. The CDR3 DNA sequence: TGTGCCACCAGCACGCCTAGCGGGAGGAGAGAGACCCAGTACTTC.

On this clonotype: Sequence at one end of the junction differs from germline and may be a read error. The chain is built from TRBV30 and TRBJ2-7; the match to TRBD2 covers 7 bases. CDR1 is GTSNPN, CDR2 SVGIG, per germline (reference sequence). The CDR3 is made up of 14 amino acids. The CDR3 protein is CVWSAGGRGYEQYF. The DNA of the CDR3 is TGTGTCTGGAGTGCTGGCGGGAGAGGCTACGAGCAGTACTTC. Variable domain in full (rest from reference TRBV30 and TRBJ2-7): SQTIHQWPATLVQPVGSPLSLECTVEGTSNPNLYWYRQAAGRGLQLLFYSVGIGQISSEVPQNLSASRPQDRQFILSSKKLLLSDSGFYLCVWSAGGRGYEQYFGPGTRLTVT.

This clonotype has a count of ten or more. The V and J genes are TRBV19 and TRBJ1-2; a possible D gene is TRBD1 (6 bases). Looked up from germline, CDR1 is LNHDA and CDR2 is SQIVND (reference sequence). The V and J ends lost 4 bases and 5 bases respectively, with 23 bases between them. The length of the CDR3 is 17 residues. The CDR3: CASSTGHRDPGGYGYTF. CDR3 DNA sequence: TGTGCCAGTAGTACGGGACACCGGGACCCCGGGGGATATGGCTACACCTTC.

There are many counts of this clonotype. The V and J genes are TRBV6-2 or TRBV6-3 and TRBJ1-1, with TRBD1 matching over 7 bases. The germline V gene has CDR1 MNHEY and CDR2 SVGEGT. The CDR3 extends over 14 amino acids. Unmatched junction bases numbered 11, after V lost 8 bases and J lost 5 bases. CDR3 coding DNA: TGTGCCAGCTCAGGAGAGACAGGGATAACTGAAGCTTTCTTT. This codes for CASSGETGITEAFF.

This clonotype was counted ten times or more. The rearrangement uses TRBV7-9 and TRBJ2-5, with D perhaps TRBD2 (6 bases). This CDR3 has 16 residues. In germline, CDR1 is SEHNR, CDR2 FQNEAQ (reference sequence). V lost 3 bases and J 2 bases, leaving 16 bases between the germline ends. In DNA, the CDR3 is TGTGCCAGCAGCTTTGGAGCTAGCGATAGACAAGAGACCCAGTACTTC. As protein: CASSFGASDRQETQYF.

This chain links TRBV7-9 with TRBJ2-7; D gene unclear. Germline V lookup: CDR1 SEHNR, CDR2 FQNEAQ (reference sequence). The CDR3 is made up of 16 amino acids. The V end was cut by 1 base, the J end by 7 bases, with 20 bases between. CDR3 region: CASSLVRAPRSGEQYF. In DNA form, the CDR3 reads TGTGCCAGCAGCTTAGTTCGGGCACCTCGCTCTGGGGAGCAGTACTTC.

Remarks on this clonotype: This may stem from a read error, because a much larger clone lies one nucleotide away. The chain recombines TRBV28 with TRBJ2-5; unclear D gene. Germline values: CDR1 MDHEN, CDR2 SYDVKM. The CDR3 has 11 residues. Trimming removed 7 bases from V and 9 bases from J, with 12 bases in between. CDR3 protein: CASTSGPAQYF. CDR3 sequence (DNA): TGTGCCAGCACGTCCGGACCGGCCCAGTACTTC.

The chain uses TRBV10-2 and TRBJ1-5; weak D call: TRBD1 (6 bases). The V end lost 8 bases, the J end lost 0 bases, and 11 bases lay between the germline ends. The CDR3 loop spans 14 amino acids. The germline V gene has CDR1 WSHSY and CDR2 SAAADI. CDR3 in amino acids: CASGGGGSNQPQHF. CDR3 nucleotide sequence: TGCGCCAGCGGGGGAGGGGGTAGCAATCAGCCCCAGCATTTT.

This clonotype was detected ten times or more. The chain links TRBV12-3 or TRBV12-4 to TRBJ1-5; 7 positions agree with TRBD1. The CDR3 totals 15 residues. V lost 8 bases and J lost 5; bases outside the gene matches: 12. CDR3 DNA: TGTGCCAGCCAATTGGGTCCAGGGGGAGATCAGCCCCAGCATTTT. Translating gives CASQLGPGGDQPQHF.

The sample holds a few counts of this clonotype. The V gene is TRBV20-1, the J gene TRBJ2-7, with D unresolved. Trimming left V 3 bases short and J 3 bases short, with 15 bases between. Per the germline V gene, CDR1 is DFQATT and CDR2 is SNEGSKA (reference sequence). This CDR3 has 14 residues. This CDR3 reads CSASPPTKNYEQYF. In nucleotides, the CDR3 is TGCAGTGCTAGTCCCCCGACCAAAAACTACGAGCAGTACTTC.

This clonotype was counted many times. V usage is TRBV6-5 and J usage is TRBJ2-1, with a possible D match to TRBD2 (7 bases). This CDR3 is 15 amino acids long. Germline V lookup: CDR1 MNHEY, CDR2 SVGAGI. Deletions cut 2 bases from V and 7 bases from J, with 15 bases between. The CDR3 protein is CASSYGEGVSNEQFF. CDR3 in DNA: TGTGCCAGCAGTTACGGGGAGGGGGTTTCGAATGAGCAGTTCTTC.

This rearrangement joins TRBV27 to TRBJ1-5; D possibly corresponds to TRBD1 (5 bases). The CDR3 contains 15 residues. The germline CDR1 and CDR2 sequences are MNHEY and SMNVEV (reference sequence). Deletions cut 7 bases from V and 4 bases from J, with 17 bases between. The CDR3 region has the DNA TGTGCCAGCACCGGGGGGTGGTACGAGAATCAGCCCCAGCATTTT. Residues: CASTGGWYENQPQHF.

On this clonotype: This could be a read error, since a much larger clone is one nucleotide away. V is TRBV28 and J is TRBJ2-7; 7 nucleotides align to TRBD2. Germline CDR1 and CDR2: MDHEN and SYDVKM. With V trimmed by 3 bases and J by 0 bases, 2 bases remained unmatched. This CDR3 has 14 amino acids. The CDR3 DNA follows: TGTGCCAGCAGTTTTACTAGCGACTCCTACGAGCAGTACTTC. Amino acid sequence: CASSFTSDSYEQYF.

In this sample, this clonotype turned up many times. The rearrangement links TRBV7-3 to TRBJ2-7; perhaps D is TRBD1 or TRBD2 (5 bases each). In germline, CDR1 is SGHTA, CDR2 FQGTGA. V gave up 10 bases and J gave up 11 bases, with 15 bases separating them. The CDR3 extends over 10 amino acids. The CDR3 DNA reads TGTGCCACCCTCCGGGACCAAAAGTACTTC. This encodes CATLRDQKYF.

This clonotype occurred many times. V usage is TRBV12-3 or TRBV12-4 and J usage is TRBJ1-1, with D perhaps TRBD1 (5 bases). The CDR3 contains 14 residues. Deletions cut 6 bases from V and 0 bases from J, with 11 bases between. The CDR3 DNA is TGTGCCAGCAGCGCCGGGACGGTGAACACTGAAGCTTTCTTT. Its protein is CASSAGTVNTEAFF.

This clonotype was recorded many times. This chain links TRBV28 with TRBJ1-6; the D gene is possibly TRBD1 (6 bases). Trimming removed 1 base from V and 6 bases from J, with 10 bases in between. CDR1 is MDHEN, CDR2 SYDVKM, per germline. This CDR3 has 15 amino acids. The CDR3 reads CASSLSRGPNSPLHF. The DNA of the CDR3 is TGTGCCAGCAGTTTATCCAGGGGCCCTAATTCACCCCTCCACTTT.

This clonotype showed up just a few times. V usage is TRBV5-1 and J usage is TRBJ2-7, with D perhaps given as TRBD1 or TRBD2 (5 bases each). Germline-derived CDR1 and CDR2 are SGHRS and YFSETQ. Trimming removed 2 bases from V and 4 bases from J, with 16 bases in between. The CDR3 sequence is 15 residues long. The CDR3: CASSFLGPVGYEQYF. CDR3 coding DNA: TGCGCCAGCAGCTTCCTGGGACCAGTCGGTTACGAGCAGTACTTC.

This clonotype was counted at least ten times. This sequence joins TRBV20-1 and TRBJ1-1; D gene unclear. CDR3 length equals 12 residues. Germline V gives CDR1 DFQATT, CDR2 SNEGSKA (reference sequence). V lost 3 bases, J lost 0 bases, and 5 bases lay in between. The CDR3 DNA is TGCAGTGCTAGTAGGATGAACACTGAAGCTTTCTTT. Amino acid sequence: CSASRMNTEAFF.

Details on this clonotype: This may stem from a read error, because a much larger clone lies one nucleotide away. The DNA of the CDR3 is TGTGCCAGCAGACTTTCCGGGACTAACGGGAGCTCCTACGAGCAGTACTTC. Translation: CASRLSGTNGSSYEQYF. The chain links TRBV28 to TRBJ2-7, with 7 bases identical to TRBD2. The germline V gene has CDR1 MDHEN and CDR2 SYDVKM. This CDR3 region has 17 residues. V shed 6 bases and J 0 bases; nucleotides not matched to a gene: 14.

Worth noting for this clonotype: Just one base apart from a much larger clone, this may be a read error. The chain joins TRBV10-3 to TRBJ1-1, with 9 bases matching TRBD1. This CDR3 has 14 residues. The germline CDR1 and CDR2 sequences are ENHRY and SYGVKD. V was clipped by 4 bases and J by 3 bases; unmatched bases: 3. CDR3 DNA: TGTGCCATCAGTGCGACAGGGGGAGACACTGAAGCTTTCTTT. This translates into CAISATGGDTEAFF.

In its sample, this clonotype was seen many times. This chain connects TRBV28 to TRBJ2-5; D perhaps matches TRBD2 (5 bases). CDR1 and CDR2 from the germline V gene are MDHEN and SYDVKM. V lost 3 bases and J lost 6, with 14 bases in between. The CDR3 sequence is 14 residues long. The CDR3 reads CASSFAGVPKTQYF. CDR3 DNA: TGTGCCAGCAGTTTCGCGGGCGTCCCCAAGACCCAGTACTTC.